Listed here are 15 T cell receptor beta chains from one sample, sequenced in a study of CD8+ T cells in alopecia areata. TCR sequencing used cDNA made by reverse transcription of extracted RNA. Method: immunoSEQ multiplex PCR; TCRdb's copy keeps in-frame clones and lacks some. The data contain roughly 150,000 clones, about 54% of them singletons. Sequenced sample: CD4+ T cells sorted from blood. These receptors were obtained from a human donor in good health.

The chain uses TRBV30 and TRBJ2-7; D gene ambiguous. Looked up from germline, CDR1 is GTSNPN and CDR2 is SVGIG (reference sequence). This CDR3 region has 11 residues. V was clipped by 0 bases and J by 9 bases, with 9 bases between them. The CDR3 DNA sequence: TGTGCCTGGAGTGTAGGGATAGGGCAGTACTTC. This codes for CAWSVGIGQYF. Combining the CDR3 with reference TRBV30 and TRBJ2-7 gives the whole variable domain SQTIHQWPATLVQPVGSPLSLECTVEGTSNPNLYWYRQAAGRGLQLLFYSVGIGQISSEVPQNLSASRPQDRQFILSSKKLLLSDSGFYLCAWSVGIGQYFGPGTRLTVT.

CDR3 DNA: TGCGCCAGCAGCTCGGGACAGGGTGAGAGGTATTTT. This translates into CASSSGQGERYF. V gene TRBV5-1 combines with J gene TRBJ2-3, with 9 bases lining up with TRBD1. Germline lookup yields CDR1 SGHRS and CDR2 YFSETQ. The CDR3 has 12 residues. V lost 3 bases to trimming and J lost 14 bases; unmatched junction nucleotides: 7.

The chain recombines TRBV29-1 with TRBJ2-3; 11 bases are a match to TRBD2. Germline-derived CDR1 and CDR2 are SQVTM and ANQGSEA. This CDR3 has 16 amino acids. The J segment lost 6 bases and the V segment lost 6 bases, leaving 14 bases of the junction unmatched. Written as DNA, the CDR3 is TGCAGCGTAGGAAGGGGACTAGCGGACGGCCGCGATACGCAGTATTTT. It yields the protein CSVGRGLADGRDTQYF.

Note on this clone: Other DNA sequences in this sample translate to the same CDR3. The chain couples TRBV29-1 to TRBJ1-1, with D possibly matching TRBD1 (5 bases). The germline CDR1 and CDR2 sequences are SQVTM and ANQGSEA. This CDR3 is 12 amino acids long. The ends were cut back, 6 bases at V and 1 base at J, with 9 bases in the middle. Here the CDR3 DNA reads TGCAGCGTCTTAACAGGGAACACTGAAGCTTTCTTT. This gives the protein CSVLTGNTEAFF.

V gene TRBV10-3 combines with J gene TRBJ1-2; the D gene is possibly TRBD1 (5 bases). The V end lost 7 bases, the J end lost 2 bases, and 11 bases lay between the germline ends. This CDR3 contains 13 residues. Germline V gives CDR1 ENHRY, CDR2 SYGVKD. In DNA form, the CDR3 reads TGTGCCATCAAAGGGACCGAGAACTATGGCTACACCTTC. Amino acid sequence: CAIKGTENYGYTF.

This clone was observed a handful of times. The chain uses TRBV29-1 and TRBJ1-3; no clear D gene. In germline, CDR1 is SQVTM, CDR2 ANQGSEA. Deletions cut 5 bases from V and 3 bases from J, with 5 bases between. This CDR3 spans 11 amino acids. Here the CDR3 reads CSVTGGNTIYF. The CDR3 region has the DNA TGCAGCGTTACTGGTGGAAACACCATATATTTT.

The CDR3 reads CASSGLRGRAYNEQFF. The CDR3 DNA reads TGTGCCAGCAGCGGGCTAAGAGGGAGGGCCTACAATGAGCAGTTCTTC. The rearrangement uses TRBV7-9 and TRBJ2-1, with TRBD2 matching over 7 bases. Unmatched junction bases numbered 9, after V lost 5 bases and J lost 2 bases. Germline V CDR1 and CDR2: SEHNR, FQNEAQ (reference sequence). The CDR3 totals 16 residues.

This clone occurred a few times. The chain employs TRBV10-3 and TRBJ2-7; D possibly uses TRBD1 or TRBD2 (5 bases each). The germline gives CDR1 ENHRY, CDR2 SYGVKD. V lost 1 base, J lost 1 base, and 17 bases lay in between. This CDR3 is 17 amino acids long. The CDR3 region has the DNA TGTGCCATCAGTGAGTTATTACCGGGGCGAGCGTCCTACGAGCAGTACTTC. The encoded protein is CAISELLPGRASYEQYF.

This chain uses TRBV29-1 with TRBJ2-3; D is uncertain. V lost 3 bases and J lost 0, with 4 bases in between. The CDR3 is 12 residues long. Per germline, CDR1 SQVTM and CDR2 ANQGSEA. CDR3 sequence reads: CSVDGSTDTQYF. In DNA, the CDR3 is TGCAGCGTTGACGGTAGCACAGATACGCAGTATTTT.

The V gene is TRBV2, the J gene TRBJ2-1; 7 bases align to TRBD2. The CDR3 runs 15 residues. Germline V gene data show CDR1 as SNHLY and CDR2 as FYNNEI. After removal of 7 bases from V and 2 bases from J, the junction contained 8 bases not matched to a gene. The CDR3 sequence is CASTPLAVTYNEQFF. CDR3 in DNA: TGTGCCAGCACCCCGCTAGCGGTCACCTACAATGAGCAGTTCTTC.

This chain uses TRBV11-2 with TRBJ2-3, with D perhaps given as TRBD1 or TRBD2 (5 bases each). The CDR3 has 15 amino acids. With 5 bases removed from V and 2 bases from J, the gap between germline ends came to 14 bases. Germline values: CDR1 SGHAT, CDR2 FQNNGV. The CDR3 reads CASSPSGTDTDTQYF. The CDR3 DNA sequence: TGTGCCAGCAGCCCGTCCGGGACGGACACAGATACGCAGTATTTT.

This clone appeared a few times. The chain uses TRBV11-2 and TRBJ2-5, with D tentatively TRBD2 (5 bases). The CDR3 has 14 amino acids. CDR1 is SGHAT, CDR2 FQNNGV, per germline. Trimming cost V 5 bases and J 4 bases, with 14 bases left between them. This chain's CDR3 is CASSPRGWGETQYF. CDR3 nucleotide sequence: TGTGCCAGCAGCCCTCGGGGTTGGGGAGAGACCCAGTACTTC.

This clone came up a few times. The rearrangement links TRBV5-1 to TRBJ2-7; D is undetermined. The germline V and J ends were trimmed by 2 bases and 2 bases, with 11 bases remaining between them. Germline V gene lookup returns CDR1 SGHRS and CDR2 YFSETQ. The CDR3 is 14 amino acids. The CDR3 DNA follows: TGCGCCAGCAGCTTCACCGGGCAAGCCTACGAGCAGTACTTC. Amino acids: CASSFTGQAYEQYF.

This clone has a handful of counts. The rearrangement links TRBV7-2 to TRBJ2-5, with D uncertain. Per germline, CDR1 SGHTA and CDR2 FQGNSA. The CDR3 consists of 12 residues. V lost 4 bases and J lost 7, with 10 bases in between. CDR3 region: CASSSSPGTQYF. CDR3 coding DNA: TGTGCCAGCAGCTCGTCTCCAGGGACCCAGTACTTC.

This clone was seen more than once but under ten times. The gene calls are TRBV6-6 and TRBJ1-2; D gene uncertain. The CDR3 is 12 residues long. V lost 7 bases and J lost 7, with 13 bases in between. Per germline, CDR1 MNHNY and CDR2 SVGAGI (reference sequence). The CDR3 reads CASTEGESGYTF. The CDR3 region has the DNA TGTGCCAGCACCGAAGGAGAGAGTGGCTACACCTTC.